This record covers a single TCR beta chain. What it binds is unknown. The entry originates in a study of cytomegalovirus exposure and HLA in healthy donors. About the study: Tens of millions of unique TCRs from HLA-typed donors made up an early data release.

Trimming removed 2 bases from V and 1 base from J, with 6 bases in between. This CDR3 has 12 residues. The germline V gene encodes CDR1 GTSNPN and CDR2 SVGIG (reference sequence). PCR employed 60 Vbeta and 13 Jbeta primers. Generated by immunoSEQ multiplex PCR, the TCRdb table keeps only in-frame clones and is missing some. Of 40,000 or so clones listed, about 73% are singletons. Study observations and caveats: Later on, an analysis showed TCR association rates differing by HLA locus, with DRB1 the most and HLA-C the fewest. For most subjects, TCR beta sequences were reported to predict HLA-A and HLA-B alleles with accuracy.

The specimen sequenced was PBMCs. The chain links TRBV30 to TRBJ2-7, with D perhaps matching TRBD1 (6 bases). The sequence was obtained from a woman in her 30s in good health and CMV-seronegative. CDR3 coding DNA: TGTGCCTGGAGTCAGGGGTCCTACGAGCAGTACTTC. As protein: CAWSQGSYEQYF.